The clone carrying this T cell receptor beta chain has just a few counts. Its cognate antigen is unknown. This sample is drawn from a study of neurological immune-mediated disorders. Study-wide results and caveats: Multiple sclerosis was found to have the least TCR clonal expansion, below healthy controls, and HTLV-1-associated myelopathy the most.

TCRdb itself ran the 5' RACE reads through MiXCR, one entry per CDR3 protein. The sample yields just under 40,000 distinct CDR3 sequences, 7.2% seen once. V gave up 2 bases and J gave up 2 bases, with 14 bases separating them. The CDR3 has 15 residues. Germline-derived CDR1 and CDR2 are SGHRS and YFSETQ. The sequenced sample consisted of CD4+ T cells from blood. The chain carries TRBV5-1 and TRBJ2-7, with D possibly called TRBD1 or TRBD2 (5 bases each). This TCR derives from a man aged 50 to 59 in good health. The CDR3 spells CASSFIWDAAYEQYF. The CDR3 DNA follows: TGCGCCAGCAGCTTTATTTGGGACGCTGCCTACGAGCAGTACTTC.